This TCR beta chain was retrieved from a study of blood T cell repertoires in COVID-19. At the level of the study: Donors in the United States, Italy and Spain gave samples during acute or convalescent COVID-19. Nucleic acid was either cDNA or gDNA, and it came from T cells, B-cell-depleted T cells, or PBMCs.

V shed 8 bases and J shed 0 bases, with 8 bases lying between them. The CDR3 consists of 14 residues. Per germline, CDR1 MDHEN and CDR2 SYDVKM. In the original processing: For nucleated cells, counts were estimated from reference gene primer amplification. Generated by immunoSEQ multiplex PCR, the TCRdb table keeps only in-frame clones and is missing some. V and J calls and clone size are as listed in that table; D and trimming were resolved from the DNA. Here the sample spans a few hundred thousand clones, roughly 85% being singletons. The sample consisted of peripheral blood. The chain carries TRBV28 and TRBJ2-6; no clear D gene. The receptor comes from a woman under 30 with acute or convalescent COVID-19. The CDR3 sequence: CASGEISGANVLTF. As DNA, the CDR3 is TGTGCCAGCGGAGAGATCTCTGGGGCCAACGTCCTGACTTTC.